A selection of T cell receptor beta chains follows, all from one sample in a study of T cells in Graves' hyperthyroidism and ophthalmopathy. Each CDR3 protein gets one entry after TCRdb re-called the multiplex PCR reads with MiXCR. The table shows about 360,000 distinct CDR3 sequences, with around 14% occurring only once. Sequenced: blood. Every receptor here comes from a woman between 18 and 30 years old with Graves' hyperthyroidism. The CDR3 runs from the conserved cysteine through the conserved F or W. A D gene is named only where the DNA matches it firmly. The size of a clone is reported for some rows only, either as once, few or many, or as a class for expanded clones.

CDR3 DNA	CDR3 protein	D gene	J gene	V gene	clone size
TGTGCCAGCAGCCAAAATTTTTCCCCTGGAAACACCATATATTTT	CASSQNFSPGNTIYF	-	TRBJ1-3	TRBV14	-
TGTGCCAGCTCACCACCCAACGGCGGGACCTACGAGCAGTACTTC	CASSPPNGGTYEQYF	-	TRBJ2-7	TRBV18	many
TGTGCCAGCAGACTAGCGGGAGTACCCGAGCAGTACTTC	CASRLAGVPEQYF	TRBD2	TRBJ2-7	TRBV6-2/TRBV6-3	many
TGTGCCAGCAGTCCCCGGACACTCCCAGGGTGGTCCTATAATTCACCCCTCCACTTT	CASSPRTLPGWSYNSPLHF	-	TRBJ1-6	TRBV12-3/TRBV12-4	many
TGTGCCAGCAGCCAAGTACCGGGGGCGAACACCGGGGAGCTGTTTTTT	CASSQVPGANTGELFF	-	TRBJ2-2	TRBV4-2	few
TGTGCCAGCAGTGTAGACGGATTTAGCAATCAGCCCCAGCATTTT	CASSVDGFSNQPQHF	-	TRBJ1-5	TRBV6-1	-
TGTGCCAGCAGTGAGGGCCCGGGAGAAGGGGCAGAGCCCCAGCATTTT	CASSEGPGEGAEPQHF	-	TRBJ1-5	TRBV6-1	few
TGCAGTGCTAGAGGGAGCAGCTCCTACGAGCAGTACTTC	CSARGSSSYEQYF	-	TRBJ2-7	TRBV20-1	few
TGCAGTGCTAGTGGACAGGGATCACCCCTCCACTTT	CSASGQGSPLHF	TRBD1	TRBJ1-6	TRBV20-1	many
TGTGCCAGCAGTCAGGCAGGGGTGGCCAACGTCCTGACTTTC	CASSQAGVANVLTF	-	TRBJ2-6	TRBV7-2	many
TGTGCCAGCAGCCCAAGGACAGGGGGGAATAATTCACCCCTCCACTTT	CASSPRTGGNNSPLHF	TRBD1	TRBJ1-6	TRBV7-9	many
TGTGCCAGCCTCGGACAGGGTGGCGAGCAGTACTTC	CASLGQGGEQYF	TRBD1	TRBJ2-7	TRBV2	-
TGTGCCAGCAGCCAAGGGACAGGGGGTTACTATGGCTACACCTTC	CASSQGTGGYYGYTF	TRBD1	TRBJ1-2	TRBV3-1	-
TGTGCCAGTCGGCGGTTAGAGGACAATGAGCAGTTCTTC	CASRRLEDNEQFF	-	TRBJ2-1	TRBV2	many
TGTGCCAGCAGCCAAATGAAACACTATGGCTACACCTTC	CASSQMKHYGYTF	-	TRBJ1-2	TRBV14	many
TGCAGCGTTGATTCCCTTGAACAGGCCGGGCATCAGCCCCAGCATTTT	CSVDSLEQAGHQPQHF	-	TRBJ1-5	TRBV29-1	many
TGTGCCAGCAGCTCGGGACTCATCTCCGAGCAGTACTTC	CASSSGLISEQYF	-	TRBJ2-7	TRBV7-6	many
TGTGCCAGCACACTAGGGGGTTCTGGCTACACCTTC	CASTLGGSGYTF	-	TRBJ1-2	TRBV3-1	many
TGCAGTGCCAAAACCAAGGAACGCCGCGAGCAGTACTTC	CSAKTKERREQYF	-	TRBJ2-7	TRBV20-1	many
TGTGCCAGCAGTCCTATCGCCGGACACAAGATAGGCTCCTATAATTCACCCCTCCACTTT	CASSPIAGHKIGSYNSPLHF	-	TRBJ1-6	TRBV6-1	few
TGCAGCGGGGAGCGGGAGAGCTCCTACAATGAGCAGTTCTTC	CSGERESSYNEQFF	TRBD2	TRBJ2-1	TRBV20-1	many
TGTGCCAGCAGCTATGGCTCCTTAAACTATGGCTACACCTTC	CASSYGSLNYGYTF	-	TRBJ1-2	TRBV5-6	few
TGTGCCAGCAGCGCATGGGGGCTCGGCACTGAAGCTTTCTTT	CASSAWGLGTEAFF	-	TRBJ1-1	TRBV9	many
TGTGCCAGCCGTAGCGGCGTCCCGTACAATGAGCAGTTCTTC	CASRSGVPYNEQFF	-	TRBJ2-1	TRBV11-2	many
TGTGCCAGCAGTTCAGGGACAGGGACTGGGGCCAACGTCCTGACTTTC	CASSSGTGTGANVLTF	TRBD1	TRBJ2-6	TRBV28	-
TGTGCCAGCAGTCCAGCGGACGGGAACACTGAAGCTTTCTTT	CASSPADGNTEAFF	-	TRBJ1-1	TRBV6-1	-
TGTGCCAGCTCAGTCGGACAGGGGACTCGTCAGCCCCAGCATTTT	CASSVGQGTRQPQHF	TRBD1	TRBJ1-5	TRBV18	-
TGTGCCAGCAGCGTAGGAGTAATGGGGACCGGGGAGCTGTTTTTT	CASSVGVMGTGELFF	-	TRBJ2-2	TRBV9	-
TGTGCCAGCAGCCGCGGACAGACCAAAGAGGAAAAACTGTTTTTT	CASSRGQTKEEKLFF	-	TRBJ1-4	TRBV12-3/TRBV12-4	-
TGTGCCAGCTCGCAGCGACAGGGGGCAGATACTGAAGCTTTCTTT	CASSQRQGADTEAFF	TRBD1	TRBJ1-1	TRBV18	many
TGTGCCAGCAGGACTAGCGGGGGGGCCGAGACCCAGTACTTC	CASRTSGGAETQYF	TRBD2	TRBJ2-5	TRBV28	many
TGTGCCAGCAGCTTGGGAGGAGAGATAAGGGGTACTGGCTACACCTTC	CASSLGGEIRGTGYTF	-	TRBJ1-2	TRBV11-2	many
TGTGCCAGCAGCCCTCTACAGGGCGGGGCAGCGGGGAGTCCCTACGAGCAGTACTTC	CASSPLQGGAAGSPYEQYF	-	TRBJ2-7	TRBV14	many
TGTGCCCGCAGTTCTCCGGGACAGACTCTTTACGAGCAGTACTTC	CARSSPGQTLYEQYF	TRBD1	TRBJ2-7	TRBV6-9	few
TGTGCCAGCATGTATGGCATCAGCAATCAGCCCCAGCATTTT	CASMYGISNQPQHF	-	TRBJ1-5	TRBV28	many
TGTGCCAGCTCAGAAGACAGGGTAAATTCACCCCTCCACTTT	CASSEDRVNSPLHF	TRBD1	TRBJ1-6	TRBV18	many
TGCGCCAGCAGCCAAGGCCCGGGGGACAAAGATGAAAAACTGTTTTTT	CASSQGPGDKDEKLFF	-	TRBJ1-4	TRBV4-1	few
TGTGCCAGCAGCCCCCTGGGGGCAGCTTATGGCTACACCTTC	CASSPLGAAYGYTF	-	TRBJ1-2	TRBV7-9	many
TGTGCCAGCAGCTACGGGACAGCCTATAGCAATCAGCCCCAGCATTTT	CASSYGTAYSNQPQHF	TRBD1	TRBJ1-5	TRBV7-9	many
TGTGCCAGCAGCTTAGATAGCGGTGCCGGGGAGCTGTTTTTT	CASSLDSGAGELFF	-	TRBJ2-2	TRBV7-2	-
TGTGCCAGCACCCTGGGGGGCACCCCTGGAGATACGCAGTATTTT	CASTLGGTPGDTQYF	-	TRBJ2-3	TRBV5-8	-
TGTGCCAGCAGTTCGGGTCACACCTACGAGCAGTACTTC	CASSSGHTYEQYF	-	TRBJ2-7	TRBV5-6	many
TGTGCCAGTAGTATAAGTGTATCGAACACCGGGGAGCTGTTTTTT	CASSISVSNTGELFF	-	TRBJ2-2	TRBV19	many
TGTGCCAGCAGACTACCTAGCAATGAGCAGTTCTTC	CASRLPSNEQFF	-	TRBJ2-1	TRBV6-2/TRBV6-3	-
TGTGCCAGCAGCTTGTATCGGGGGCTTAACACAGATACGCAGTATTTT	CASSLYRGLNTDTQYF	-	TRBJ2-3	TRBV5-4	many
TGTGCCAGCAAGCTGGTGAGCAATCAGCCCCAGCATTTT	CASKLVSNQPQHF	-	TRBJ1-5	TRBV6-1	-
TGTGCCAGCAGTCCACTAGCGGAGTGGAGTCGGGAGACCCAGTACTTC	CASSPLAEWSRETQYF	TRBD2	TRBJ2-5	TRBV28	many